This entry concerns a single T cell receptor beta chain. This sample is part of a study of shared T cell receptors in the human thymus. Measured with immunoSEQ multiplex PCR; TCRdb has only the in-frame clones, and not every one. This table has 72,000 or so clones, about 95% appearing once. The germline V and J ends were trimmed by 7 bases and 0 bases, with 18 bases remaining between them. Germline CDR1 is SGHAT and CDR2 is FQNNGV. The CDR3 consists of 16 residues. This chain joins TRBV11-2 and TRBJ2-5; no reliable D call. Sequenced input: thymocytes. The receptor's source is a human donor. CDR3 in DNA: TGTGCCAGCACCCCCCGGACGCAGCTTTACCAAGAGACCCAGTACTTC. It codes for CASTPRTQLYQETQYF. Filled out from reference TRBV11-2 and TRBJ2-5, the complete variable domain reads EAGVAQSPRYKIIEKRQSVAFWCNPISGHATLYWYQQILGQGPKLLIQFQNNGVVDDSQLPKDRFSAERLKGVDSTLKIQPAKLEDSAVYLCASTPRTQLYQETQYFGPGTRLLVL.